Listed below are T cell receptor beta chains from one sample, sequenced in a study of T cells after yellow fever vaccination. TCRdb analysed the 5' RACE reads with MiXCR anew, one entry per CDR3 protein. The sample lists roughly 340,000 distinct CDR3 sequences; 4% were seen once. Source: PBMCs, taken 5 days after the yellow fever booster vaccination. Receptors were obtained from a young man who received the YFV17D yellow fever vaccine. The CDR3 runs from the conserved cysteine through the conserved F or W. The D gene is left open where the match is weak. Rows may omit the clone size; those that give it use once, few, many or a size class.

d_gene: -
abundance: -
v_gene: TRBV10-3
j_gene: TRBJ2-5
CDR3aa: CAISVGQETQYF
CDR3nt: TGTGCCATCAGTGTTGGTCAAGAGACCCAGTACTTC

d_gene: -
abundance: -
v_gene: TRBV19
j_gene: TRBJ2-1
CDR3aa: CASSIGGRGFF
CDR3nt: TGTGCCAGTAGTATAGGGGGACGAGGGTTCTTC

d_gene: -
abundance: -
v_gene: TRBV4-1
j_gene: TRBJ1-5
CDR3aa: CASSQGPEHQPQHF
CDR3nt: TGCGCCAGCAGCCAAGGCCCGGAACATCAGCCCCAGCATTTT

d_gene: TRBD1
abundance: -
v_gene: TRBV5-6
j_gene: TRBJ2-1
CDR3aa: CASSLGQGAYEQFF
CDR3nt: TGTGCCAGCAGCTTGGGACAGGGGGCCTATGAGCAGTTCTTC

d_gene: -
abundance: many
v_gene: TRBV5-1
j_gene: TRBJ1-1
CDR3aa: CASSLGNRRDAFF
CDR3nt: TGCGCCAGCAGCTTGGGGAACCGGAGGGACGCTTTCTTT

d_gene: TRBD2
abundance: few
v_gene: TRBV7-2
j_gene: TRBJ2-1
CDR3aa: CASSLVLAGYEQFF
CDR3nt: TGTGCCAGCAGCTTAGTTCTAGCGGGTTATGAGCAGTTCTTC

d_gene: -
abundance: many
v_gene: TRBV10-3
j_gene: TRBJ2-1
CDR3aa: CAISDGQGDEQFF
CDR3nt: TGTGCCATCAGTGATGGGCAGGGCGATGAGCAGTTCTTC

d_gene: -
abundance: -
v_gene: TRBV12-3/TRBV12-4
j_gene: TRBJ2-5
CDR3aa: CASSSGAGQWYQETQYF
CDR3nt: TGTGCCAGCAGTTCGGGGGCGGGACAGTGGTACCAAGAGACCCAGTACTTC

d_gene: -
abundance: few
v_gene: TRBV20-1
j_gene: TRBJ1-3
CDR3aa: CSARDTSGNTIYF
CDR3nt: TGCAGTGCTAGAGACACCTCTGGAAACACCATATATTTT

d_gene: -
abundance: many
v_gene: TRBV6-1
j_gene: TRBJ1-4
CDR3aa: CASSRETGGTNEKLFF
CDR3nt: TGTGCCAGCAGTCGCGAGACAGGAGGAACTAATGAAAAACTGTTTTTT

d_gene: -
abundance: few
v_gene: TRBV10-3
j_gene: TRBJ2-7
CDR3aa: CAISAFGEQYF
CDR3nt: TGTGCCATCAGTGCCTTCGGCGAGCAGTACTTC

d_gene: -
abundance: few
v_gene: TRBV3-1
j_gene: TRBJ1-5
CDR3aa: CASSEQGVQPQHF
CDR3nt: TGTGCCAGCAGCGAACAGGGTGTCCAGCCCCAGCATTTT